Presented here are 4 T cell receptor beta chains from one specimen sequenced in a study of blood T cell repertoires in COVID-19. Some clones are missing from TCRdb's copy, which holds only in-frame ones; the method was immunoSEQ multiplex PCR. The table has under 350,000 clones, around 85% seen once. The sample comprised peripheral blood. The receptors were sampled from a woman between 65 and 79 years old with acute or convalescent COVID-19.

J is TRBJ2-7 and V is TRBV18; TRBD2 aligns across 7 bases. This CDR3 is 14 amino acids long. V lost 6 bases, J lost 2 bases, and 7 bases stayed unmatched. Germline V gene sequence: CDR1 KGHSH, CDR2 LQKENI. The CDR3 loop reads CASSPGRGTYEQYF. The DNA of the CDR3 is TGTGCCAGCTCCCCAGGGCGGGGGACCTACGAGCAGTACTTC.

The CDR3 is CASSQGLQALRNTF. CDR3 nucleotides: TGCGCCAGCAGCCAAGGTTTGCAGGCCCTAAGGAACACCTTC. The V and J genes are TRBV4-1 and TRBJ1-2; D is undetermined. The CDR3 is 14 amino acids. Germline V CDR1 and CDR2: MGHRA, YSYEKL. V lost 1 base and J lost 12, with 18 bases in between.

The chain is built from TRBV6-2 or TRBV6-3 and TRBJ1-2, with TRBD1 identical over 8 bases. The CDR3 runs to 16 residues. CDR1 and CDR2 from the germline V gene are MNHEY and SVGEGT. The V and J ends lost 4 bases and 8 bases, in that order; junction bases with no gene match: 15. CDR3 nucleotide sequence: TGTGCCAGCAGTTTATTTTCCGACAGGGGAACGGACGGCTACACCTTC. It translates to CASSLFSDRGTDGYTF.

The V and J genes are TRBV5-1 and TRBJ1-1, with D unresolved. Per the germline V gene, CDR1 is SGHRS and CDR2 is YFSETQ. CDR3 size: 14 residues. The V and J ends lost 1 base and 1 base respectively, with 8 bases between them. In DNA form, the CDR3 reads TGCGCCAGCAGCTTGTCTCTTTGGAACACTGAAGCTTTCTTT. Amino acids: CASSLSLWNTEAFF.